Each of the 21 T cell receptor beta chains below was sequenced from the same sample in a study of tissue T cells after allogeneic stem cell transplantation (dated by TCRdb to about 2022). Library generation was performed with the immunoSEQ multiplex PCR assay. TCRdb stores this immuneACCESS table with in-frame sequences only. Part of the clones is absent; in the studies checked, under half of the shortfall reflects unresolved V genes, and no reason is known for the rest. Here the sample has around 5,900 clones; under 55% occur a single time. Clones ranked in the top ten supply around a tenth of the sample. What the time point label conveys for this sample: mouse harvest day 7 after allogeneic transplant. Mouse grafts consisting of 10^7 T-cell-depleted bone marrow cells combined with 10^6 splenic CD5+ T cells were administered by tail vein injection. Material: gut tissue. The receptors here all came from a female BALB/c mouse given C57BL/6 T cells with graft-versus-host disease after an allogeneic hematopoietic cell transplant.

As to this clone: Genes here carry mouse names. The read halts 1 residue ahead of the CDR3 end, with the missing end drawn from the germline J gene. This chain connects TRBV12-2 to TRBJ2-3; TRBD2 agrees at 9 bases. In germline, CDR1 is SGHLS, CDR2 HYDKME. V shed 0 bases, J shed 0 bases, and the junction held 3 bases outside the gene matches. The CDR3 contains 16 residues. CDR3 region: CASSLGTGTSAETLYF. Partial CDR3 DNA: TGTGCCAGCTCTCTCGGGACTGGGACTAGTGCAGAAACGCTGTAT.

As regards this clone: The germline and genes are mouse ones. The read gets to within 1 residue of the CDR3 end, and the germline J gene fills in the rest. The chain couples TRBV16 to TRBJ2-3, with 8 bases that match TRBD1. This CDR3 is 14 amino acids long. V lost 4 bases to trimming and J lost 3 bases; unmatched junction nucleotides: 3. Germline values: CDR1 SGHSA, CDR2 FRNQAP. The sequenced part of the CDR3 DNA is TGTGCAAGCAGCTACCAGGGGGCGGCAGAAACGCTGTAT. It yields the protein CASSYQGAAETLY. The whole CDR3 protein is CASSYQGAAETLYF.

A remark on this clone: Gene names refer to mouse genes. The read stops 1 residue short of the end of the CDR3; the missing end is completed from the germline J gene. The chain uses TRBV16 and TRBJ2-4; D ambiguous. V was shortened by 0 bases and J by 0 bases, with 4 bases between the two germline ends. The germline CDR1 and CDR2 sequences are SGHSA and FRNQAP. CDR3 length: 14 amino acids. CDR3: CASSLDNSQNTLYF. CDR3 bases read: TGTGCAAGCAGCTTAGATAACAGTCAAAACACCTTGTAC.

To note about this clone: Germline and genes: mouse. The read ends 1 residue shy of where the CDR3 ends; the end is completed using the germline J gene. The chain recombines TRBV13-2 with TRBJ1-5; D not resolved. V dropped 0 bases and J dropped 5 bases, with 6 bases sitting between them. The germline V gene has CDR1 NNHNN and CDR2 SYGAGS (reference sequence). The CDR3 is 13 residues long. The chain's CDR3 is CASGDVRDQAPLF. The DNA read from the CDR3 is TGTGCCAGCGGTGATGTTAGGGACCAGGCTCCGCTT.

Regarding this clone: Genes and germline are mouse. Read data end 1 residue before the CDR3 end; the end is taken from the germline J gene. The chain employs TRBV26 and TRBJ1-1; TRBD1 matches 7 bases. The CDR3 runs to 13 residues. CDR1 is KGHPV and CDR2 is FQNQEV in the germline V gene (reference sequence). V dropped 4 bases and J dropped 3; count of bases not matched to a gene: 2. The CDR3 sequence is CASSRDRDTEVFF. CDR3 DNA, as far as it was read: TGTGCCAGCAGTCGCGACAGGGACACAGAAGTCTTC.

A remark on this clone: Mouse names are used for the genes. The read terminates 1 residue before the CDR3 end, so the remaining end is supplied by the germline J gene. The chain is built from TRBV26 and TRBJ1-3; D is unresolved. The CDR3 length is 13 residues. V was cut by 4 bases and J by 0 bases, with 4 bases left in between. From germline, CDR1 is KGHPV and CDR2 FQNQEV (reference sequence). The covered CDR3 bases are TGTGCCAGCAGTCCCGGTTCTGGAAATACGCTCTAT. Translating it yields CASSPGSGNTLY. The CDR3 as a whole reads CASSPGSGNTLYF.

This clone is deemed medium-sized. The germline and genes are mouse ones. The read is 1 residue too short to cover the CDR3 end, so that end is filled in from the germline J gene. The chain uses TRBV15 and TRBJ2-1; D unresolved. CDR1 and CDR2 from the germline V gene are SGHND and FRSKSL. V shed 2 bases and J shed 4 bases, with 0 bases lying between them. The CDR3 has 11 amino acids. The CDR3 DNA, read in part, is TGTGCCAGCAGTTTATATGCTGAGCAGTTC. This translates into CASSLYAEQF. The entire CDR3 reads CASSLYAEQFF. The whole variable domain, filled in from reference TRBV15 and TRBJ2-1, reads DAGVTQTPRHEVAEKGQTIILKCEPVSGHNDLFWYRQTKIQGLELLSYFRSKSLMEDGGAFKDRFKAEMLNSSFSTLKIQPTEPKDSAVYLCASSLYAEQFFGPGTRLTVL.

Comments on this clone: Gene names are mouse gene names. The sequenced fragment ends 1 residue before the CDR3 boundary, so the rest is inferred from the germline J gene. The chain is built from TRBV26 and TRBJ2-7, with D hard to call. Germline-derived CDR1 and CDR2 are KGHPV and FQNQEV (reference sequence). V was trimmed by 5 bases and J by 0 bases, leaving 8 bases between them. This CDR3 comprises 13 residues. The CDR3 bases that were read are TGTGCCAGCAGTTCAATAAGCTCCTATGAACAGTAC. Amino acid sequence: CASSSISSYEQY. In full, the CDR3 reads CASSSISSYEQYF.

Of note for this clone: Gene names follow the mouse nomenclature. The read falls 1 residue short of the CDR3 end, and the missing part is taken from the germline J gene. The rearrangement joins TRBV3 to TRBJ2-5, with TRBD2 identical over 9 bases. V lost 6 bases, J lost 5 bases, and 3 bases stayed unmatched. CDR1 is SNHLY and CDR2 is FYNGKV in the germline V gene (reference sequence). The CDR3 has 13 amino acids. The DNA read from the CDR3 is TGTGCCAGCAGACGACTGGGGGTAGACACCCAGTAC. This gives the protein CASRRLGVDTQY. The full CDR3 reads CASRRLGVDTQYF.

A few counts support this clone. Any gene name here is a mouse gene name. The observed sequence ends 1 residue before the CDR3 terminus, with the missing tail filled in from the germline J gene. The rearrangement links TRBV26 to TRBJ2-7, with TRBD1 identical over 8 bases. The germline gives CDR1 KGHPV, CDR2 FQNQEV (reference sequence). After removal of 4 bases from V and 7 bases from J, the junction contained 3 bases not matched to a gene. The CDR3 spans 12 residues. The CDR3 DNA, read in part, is TGTGCCAGCAGTCCGACAGGGGACGAACAGTAC. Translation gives CASSPTGDEQY. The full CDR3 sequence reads CASSPTGDEQYF.

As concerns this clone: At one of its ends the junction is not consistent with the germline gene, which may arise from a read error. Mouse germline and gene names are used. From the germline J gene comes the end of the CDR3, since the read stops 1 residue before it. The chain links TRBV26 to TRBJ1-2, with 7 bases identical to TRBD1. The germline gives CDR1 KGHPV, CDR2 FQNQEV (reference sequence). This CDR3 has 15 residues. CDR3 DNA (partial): TGTGCCGGCAGTCCCCGGGGACAGAGGTACTCCGACTACACC. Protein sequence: CAGSPRGQRYSDYT. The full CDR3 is CAGSPRGQRYSDYTF.

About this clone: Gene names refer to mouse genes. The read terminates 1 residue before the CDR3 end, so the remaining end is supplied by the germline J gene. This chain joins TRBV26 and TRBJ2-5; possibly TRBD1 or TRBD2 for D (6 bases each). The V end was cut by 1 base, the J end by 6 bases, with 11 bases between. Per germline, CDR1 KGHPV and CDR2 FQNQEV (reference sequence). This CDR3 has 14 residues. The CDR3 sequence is CASSLYGGGDTQYF. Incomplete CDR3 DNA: TGTGCCAGCAGTCTGTACGGGGGCGGGGACACCCAGTAC.

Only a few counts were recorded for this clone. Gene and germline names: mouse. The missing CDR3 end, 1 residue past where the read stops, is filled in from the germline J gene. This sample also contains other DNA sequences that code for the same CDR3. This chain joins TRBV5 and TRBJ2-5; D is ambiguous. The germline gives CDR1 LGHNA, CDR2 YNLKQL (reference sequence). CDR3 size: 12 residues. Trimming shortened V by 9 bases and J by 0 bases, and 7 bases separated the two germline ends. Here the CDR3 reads CARTFNQDTQYF. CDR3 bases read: TGTGCCAGGACTTTTAACCAAGACACCCAGTAC.

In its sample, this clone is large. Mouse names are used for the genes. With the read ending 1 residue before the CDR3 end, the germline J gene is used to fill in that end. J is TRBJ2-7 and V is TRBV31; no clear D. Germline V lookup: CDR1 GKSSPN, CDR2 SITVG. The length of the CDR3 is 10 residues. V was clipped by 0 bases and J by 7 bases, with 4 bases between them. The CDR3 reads CAWSLEEQYF. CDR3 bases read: TGTGCCTGGAGTCTAGAGGAACAGTAC.

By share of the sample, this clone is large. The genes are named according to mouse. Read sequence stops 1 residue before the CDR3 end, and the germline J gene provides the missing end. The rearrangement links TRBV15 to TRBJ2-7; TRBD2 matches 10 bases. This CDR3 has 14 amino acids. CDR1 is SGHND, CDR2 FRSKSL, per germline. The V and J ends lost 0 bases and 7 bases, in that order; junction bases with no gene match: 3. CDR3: CASSLALGGREQYF. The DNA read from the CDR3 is TGTGCCAGCAGTTTAGCGCTGGGGGGGCGCGAACAGTAC.

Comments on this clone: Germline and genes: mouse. The CDR3 protein is CASSRTGGAYEQYF. Partial CDR3 DNA: TGTGCCAGCAGCAGGACTGGGGGGGCCTATGAACAGTAC. This chain joins TRBV4 and TRBJ2-7, with 12 bases fitting TRBD2. The missing CDR3 end, 1 residue past where the read stops, is filled in from the germline J gene. The trim removed 5 bases at V and 2 bases at J, leaving 1 base unmatched. Germline V gene data show CDR1 as LGHDT and CDR2 as YNNKQL (reference sequence). The CDR3 contains 14 residues.

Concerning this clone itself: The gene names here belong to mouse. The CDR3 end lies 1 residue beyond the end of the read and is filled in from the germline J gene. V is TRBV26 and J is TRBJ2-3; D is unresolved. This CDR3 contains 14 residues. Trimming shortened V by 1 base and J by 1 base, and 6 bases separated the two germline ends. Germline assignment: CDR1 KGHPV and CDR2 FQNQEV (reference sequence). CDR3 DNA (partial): TGTGCCAGCAGTCTGTGGGGAGGTGCAGAAACGCTGTAT. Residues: CASSLWGGAETLY. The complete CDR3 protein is CASSLWGGAETLYF.

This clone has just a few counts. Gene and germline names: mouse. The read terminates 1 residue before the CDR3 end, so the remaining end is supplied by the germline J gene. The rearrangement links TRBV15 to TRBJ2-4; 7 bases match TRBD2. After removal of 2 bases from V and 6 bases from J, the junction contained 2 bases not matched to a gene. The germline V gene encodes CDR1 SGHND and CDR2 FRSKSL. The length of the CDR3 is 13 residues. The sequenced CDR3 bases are TGTGCCAGCAGTTTATCCTGGGGGAACACCTTGTAC. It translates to CASSLSWGNTLY. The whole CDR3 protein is CASSLSWGNTLYF.

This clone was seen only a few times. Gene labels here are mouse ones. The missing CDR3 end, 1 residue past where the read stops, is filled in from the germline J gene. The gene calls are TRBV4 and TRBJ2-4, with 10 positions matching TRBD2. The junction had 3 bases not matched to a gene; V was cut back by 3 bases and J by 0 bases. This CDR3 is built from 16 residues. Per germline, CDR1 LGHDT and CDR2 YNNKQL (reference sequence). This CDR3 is CASSYWGGASQNTLYF. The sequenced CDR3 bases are TGTGCCAGCAGCTACTGGGGGGGCGCGAGTCAAAACACCTTGTAC.

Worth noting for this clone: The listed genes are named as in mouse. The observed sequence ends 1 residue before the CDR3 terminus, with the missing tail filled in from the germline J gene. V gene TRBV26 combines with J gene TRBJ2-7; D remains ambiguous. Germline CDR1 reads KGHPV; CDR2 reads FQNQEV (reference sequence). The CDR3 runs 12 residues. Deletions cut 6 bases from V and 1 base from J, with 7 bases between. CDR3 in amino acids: CASSDKSYEQYF. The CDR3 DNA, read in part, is TGTGCCAGCAGCGACAAGTCCTATGAACAGTAC.

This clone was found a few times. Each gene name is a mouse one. Partial CDR3 DNA: TGTGCCAGCAGCCAAGGACCGGGGGCGGGGGAACAGTAC. This codes for CASSQGPGAGEQY. The entire CDR3 sequence reads CASSQGPGAGEQYF. V gene TRBV5 combines with J gene TRBJ2-7; either TRBD1 or TRBD2 may supply D (6 bases each). The CDR3 end is not reached by the read, which stops 1 residue before it; the germline J gene fills it in. The CDR3 totals 14 residues. Looked up from germline, CDR1 is LGHNA and CDR2 is YNLKQL (reference sequence). V lost 1 base and J lost 7, with 14 bases in between.